What follows describes a single T cell receptor (beta chain). Its antigen remains unidentified. These data originate in a study of T-cell memory formation after mild COVID-19. Looking at the study overall: In these data, TCR clusters were largely donor specific. Findings and limits, study-wide: Cross-reactive memory apparently joined, as some responding clones appeared in pre-infection memory.

TCR alpha and TCR beta cDNA libraries with sample barcodes and UMIs came from 5'RACE using constant-segment primers. One entry per CDR3 protein results from TCRdb running MiXCR on the 5' RACE reads. This sample has about 290,000 distinct CDR3 sequences, with roughly 15% found just once. The length of the CDR3 is 14 residues. Germline V gives CDR1 SGHVS, CDR2 FQNEAQ. V lost 6 bases and J lost 0, with 12 bases in between. Material for sequencing was PBMCs or a T cell subset sorted from them (not recorded which). The receptor was derived from a man between 18 and 29 years old who had mild COVID-19 (a few samples of this study predate the infection). Cell type and time point are not known. The V and J genes are TRBV7-8 and TRBJ2-7, with unresolved D. CDR3 loop: CASRDGHSSYEQYV. The DNA of the CDR3 is TGTGCCAGCAGAGACGGGCATAGCTCCTACGAGCAGTACGTC.